These 27 T cell receptor beta chains came from one sample sequenced in a study of blood T cell repertoires in COVID-19. Clones were read by immunoSEQ multiplex PCR, and TCRdb kept only the in-frame ones, dropping some. The sample has hundreds of thousands of clones; 80% to 90% are singletons. The sequenced sample consisted of PBMCs or T cells enriched from blood (not recorded which). These receptors came from a man aged 50 to 59 who had been exposed to COVID-19.

This chain connects TRBV7-9 to TRBJ1-1, with 7 bases matching TRBD1. With 0 bases clipped from V and 9 bases from J, the junction kept 4 bases outside the gene matches. This CDR3 has 13 residues. Germline CDR1 is SEHNR and CDR2 is FQNEAQ (reference sequence). CDR3 protein: CASSLARDSQAFF. CDR3 DNA sequence: TGTGCCAGCAGCTTAGCTAGGGACAGCCAAGCTTTCTTT.

V usage is TRBV28 and J usage is TRBJ1-2; TRBD1 aligns across 7 bases. Trimming removed 2 bases from V and 1 base from J; junction bases left unmatched: 4. The CDR3 covers 15 residues. Germline-derived CDR1 and CDR2 are MDHEN and SYDVKM. CDR3 nucleotide sequence: TGTGCCAGCAGTTTAGGACAGGAAATTAACTATGGCTACACCTTC. The encoded protein is CASSLGQEINYGYTF.

J is TRBJ2-7 and V is TRBV11-1, with a tentative D call TRBD2 (6 bases). Trimming pared 5 bases from V and 3 bases from J, leaving 17 bases between. Per the germline V gene, CDR1 is SGHAT and CDR2 is FQDESV (reference sequence). The CDR3 has 15 amino acids. The CDR3 nucleotides read TGTGCCAGCAGCGACGGACTCCGGGGGAACTACGAGCAGTACTTC. Translated: CASSDGLRGNYEQYF.

The genes are TRBV15 and TRBJ1-6; TRBD1 is a possible D gene (6 bases). With 0 bases removed from V and 7 bases from J, the gap between germline ends came to 10 bases. This CDR3 has 15 residues. The germline V gene encodes CDR1 LNHNV and CDR2 YYDKDF (reference sequence). CDR3 sequence reads: CATSRDRGWNSPLHF. As DNA, the CDR3 is TGTGCCACCAGCAGAGACAGGGGTTGGAATTCACCCCTCCACTTT.

The rearrangement joins TRBV28 to TRBJ1-3, with 7 bases aligning to TRBD1. Trimming cost V 5 bases and J 0 bases; bases outside gene matches: 4. The CDR3 sequence is 15 residues long. CDR1 is MDHEN and CDR2 is SYDVKM in the germline V gene. CDR3 region: CASSHGTASGNTIYF. Written as DNA, the CDR3 is TGTGCCAGCAGTCACGGGACAGCCTCTGGAAACACCATATATTTT.

The genes are TRBV7-2 and TRBJ1-2; 9 positions agree with TRBD1. CDR3 length: 15 amino acids. Per germline, CDR1 SGHTA and CDR2 FQGNSA. Trimming at V came to 5 bases and at J to 3 bases, leaving 7 bases not matched to a gene. The CDR3 protein is CASSIRTGVYYGYTF. In DNA form, the CDR3 reads TGTGCCAGCAGCATCCGGACAGGGGTGTACTATGGCTACACCTTC.

The chain uses TRBV27 and TRBJ1-1, with a tentative D call TRBD1 (5 bases). Per germline, CDR1 MNHEY and CDR2 SMNVEV (reference sequence). The CDR3 is 13 amino acids. V shed 2 bases and J shed 8 bases, with 12 bases lying between them. DNA of the CDR3: TGTGCCAGCAGTTTACTGTGGCAGGGAGAAGCTTTCTTT. It specifies CASSLLWQGEAFF.

The V and J genes are TRBV24-1 and TRBJ2-3, with TRBD2 matching 7 bases. CDR1 is KGHDR, CDR2 SFDVKD, per germline. The CDR3 is 17 amino acids. Trimming at V came to 4 bases and at J to 2 bases, leaving 11 bases not matched to a gene. As DNA, the CDR3 is TGTGCCACCAGTGACCCCTCTGGAGCGGGGTTCACAGATACGCAGTATTTT. Its protein is CATSDPSGAGFTDTQYF.

V usage is TRBV5-1 and J usage is TRBJ1-6, with 7 bases fitting TRBD1. This CDR3 is 16 amino acids long. The V gene's germline CDR1 is SGHRS and CDR2 YFSETQ. V lost 2 bases, J lost 9 bases, and 11 bases stayed unmatched. Written as DNA, the CDR3 is TGCGCCAGCAGCTTAGGGGGCCCGGACGGTAGTTCACCCCTCCACTTT. Translated: CASSLGGPDGSSPLHF.

J is TRBJ2-1 and V is TRBV5-1; 7 nucleotides agree with TRBD1. Germline V gene data show CDR1 as SGHRS and CDR2 as YFSETQ. The V segment lost 2 bases and the J segment 7 bases; nucleotides outside the gene matches: 6. CDR3 length equals 14 residues. CDR3 amino acids: CASSFRGLENEQFF. The CDR3 DNA sequence: TGCGCCAGCAGCTTTAGGGGGCTTGAGAATGAGCAGTTCTTC.

V is TRBV6-6 and J is TRBJ1-1; D gene ambiguous. The CDR3 extends over 14 amino acids. Trimming removed 7 bases at V and 1 base at J, with 13 bases between. Germline V lookup: CDR1 MNHNY, CDR2 SVGAGI (reference sequence). The CDR3: CASKIDRGNTEAFF. The CDR3 DNA is TGTGCCAGCAAAATCGACCGGGGGAACACTGAAGCTTTCTTT.

DNA of the CDR3: TGTGCCAGCAGGGGACAGGGTGGGACTGAAGCTTTCTTT. It specifies CASRGQGGTEAFF. V gene TRBV12-3 or TRBV12-4 combines with J gene TRBJ1-1; 9 bases align to TRBD1. V shed 6 bases and J 5 bases; nucleotides not matched to a gene: 4. The CDR3 runs 13 residues.

The V gene is TRBV28, the J gene TRBJ1-2; possible D gene TRBD1, 6 bases. V dropped 6 bases and J dropped 2 bases, with 13 bases sitting between them. The CDR3 is made up of 14 amino acids. Germline V gene sequence: CDR1 MDHEN, CDR2 SYDVKM. The CDR3 nucleotides read TGTGCCAGCAGAGGAGACAGGATCAACTATGGCTACACCTTC. As protein: CASRGDRINYGYTF.

The chain recombines TRBV19 with TRBJ1-6; no reliable D call. Looked up from germline, CDR1 is LNHDA and CDR2 is SQIVND (reference sequence). The CDR3 has 17 amino acids. Trimming cost V 5 bases and J 1 base, with 15 bases left between them. The CDR3 nucleotides are TGTGCCAGTAGTCCGACGCGGGATGGATCCTATAATTCACCCCTCCACTTT. Protein: CASSPTRDGSYNSPLHF.

The chain carries TRBV7-6 and TRBJ1-2; TRBD1 matches 7 bases. Germline loops: CDR1 SGHVS, CDR2 FNYEAQ. The CDR3 loop spans 16 amino acids. The V and J ends lost 5 bases and 6 bases, in that order; junction bases with no gene match: 15. The CDR3 coding sequence is TGTGCCAGCAGCCCCCTCCCAGTGACGACAGGGAATGGCTACACCTTC. Translation gives CASSPLPVTTGNGYTF.

This clone showed up just once. The CDR3 DNA sequence: TGTGCCAGCAGCTTAGGCTACAGGAACACTGAAGCTTTCTTT. It encodes CASSLGYRNTEAFF. V gene TRBV13 combines with J gene TRBJ1-1; D ambiguous. V gave up 0 bases and J gave up 1 base, with 6 bases separating them. Germline-derived CDR1 and CDR2 are PRHDT and FYEKMQ (reference sequence). The CDR3 covers 14 residues.

This clone appeared a few times. The rearrangement links TRBV9 to TRBJ1-1; tentative D call: TRBD1 (5 bases). There are 14 residues in the CDR3. The germline V gene encodes CDR1 SGDLS and CDR2 YYNGEE. V was trimmed by 0 bases and J by 1 base, leaving 7 bases between them. The DNA for the CDR3 is TGTGCCAGCAGCGTAGGGGGCGAGAACACTGAAGCTTTCTTT. This gives the protein CASSVGGENTEAFF.

The J gene is TRBJ1-3, the V gene TRBV6-1; D not certain. The V end lost 2 bases, the J end lost 2 bases, and 16 bases lay between the germline ends. This CDR3 comprises 17 residues. Germline V gene sequence: CDR1 MNHNS, CDR2 SASEGT. CDR3 sequence reads: CASSEQSPQSPGNTIYF. The CDR3 DNA reads as TGTGCCAGCAGTGAACAAAGTCCACAGTCCCCTGGAAACACCATATATTTT.

The rearrangement links TRBV7-2 to TRBJ2-1; perhaps TRBD2 as D (6 bases). V lost 5 bases, J lost 8 bases, and 10 bases lay in between. Germline values: CDR1 SGHTA, CDR2 FQGNSA. The CDR3 spans 12 residues. The CDR3 protein is CASSQGGDEQFF. CDR3 bases: TGTGCCAGCAGCCAAGGAGGGGATGAGCAGTTCTTC.

V gene TRBV7-3 combines with J gene TRBJ2-2; 8 bases are shared with TRBD1. V lost 0 bases, J lost 4 bases, and 4 bases stayed unmatched. Germline CDR1 and CDR2: SGHTA and FQGTGA. The CDR3 sequence is 16 residues long. For the CDR3, the DNA is TGTGCCAGCAGCTTAACCCCAGGGGGCGGCACCGGGGAGCTGTTTTTT. This codes for CASSLTPGGGTGELFF.

The chain carries TRBV11-3 and TRBJ2-5, with no clear D. The CDR3 extends over 15 amino acids. Germline V gene data show CDR1 as SGHNT and CDR2 as YENEEA. The ends were cut back, 5 bases at V and 6 bases at J, with 19 bases in the middle. The CDR3 DNA reads TGTGCCAGCAGCCTCCAAAGAGCTCGCACGAAGACCCAGTACTTC. It yields the protein CASSLQRARTKTQYF.

The V and J genes are TRBV9 and TRBJ2-1, with 12 positions matching TRBD2. After removal of 0 bases from V and 5 bases from J, the junction contained 3 bases not matched to a gene. CDR1 is SGDLS and CDR2 is YYNGEE in the germline V gene. CDR3 length: 16 residues. CDR3 in amino acids: CASSVVLAGGDNEQFF. The CDR3 region has the DNA TGTGCCAGCAGCGTAGTCCTAGCGGGAGGGGACAATGAGCAGTTCTTC.

The chain couples TRBV10-2 to TRBJ1-1; 8 nucleotides align to TRBD1. The ends lost 3 bases at V and 0 bases at J; junction bases unmatched: 6. The CDR3 is 16 amino acids. Germline V gene sequence: CDR1 WSHSY, CDR2 SAAADI. CDR3: CASSDYRGEMNTEAFF. The CDR3 coding sequence is TGCGCCAGCAGTGATTACAGGGGGGAGATGAACACTGAAGCTTTCTTT.

The rearrangement links TRBV30 to TRBJ1-1; D uncertain. This CDR3 contains 14 residues. V was cut by 0 bases and J by 0 bases, with 8 bases left in between. CDR1 and CDR2 from the germline V gene are GTSNPN and SVGIG (reference sequence). The CDR3 DNA follows: TGTGCCTGGAGTGTACTGTTTATGAACACTGAAGCTTTCTTT. It encodes CAWSVLFMNTEAFF.

The rearrangement links TRBV10-2 to TRBJ1-1; TRBD1 aligns across 7 bases. Germline V gene lookup returns CDR1 WSHSY and CDR2 SAAADI. The CDR3 contains 13 residues. V shed 1 base, J shed 7 bases, and the junction held 3 bases outside the gene matches. Here the CDR3 DNA reads TGCGCCAGCAGTGAGTTTACAGGGGTTGAAGCTTTCTTT. Protein product: CASSEFTGVEAFF.

V usage is TRBV12-3 or TRBV12-4 and J usage is TRBJ2-5; D is uncertain. The CDR3 length is 13 residues. The V gene lost 5 bases and the J gene lost 3 bases, with 10 bases spanning the gap. The CDR3 DNA follows: TGTGCCAGCAGTCGGGTCTCGAAAGAGACCCAGTACTTC. It translates to CASSRVSKETQYF.

This rearrangement joins TRBV7-9 to TRBJ1-1; TRBD1 is a possible D gene (6 bases). V lost 5 bases to trimming and J lost 5 bases, with 12 bases between them. The CDR3 consists of 13 residues. Germline V gene data show CDR1 as SEHNR and CDR2 as FQNEAQ (reference sequence). The CDR3 protein is CASSLQGETEAFF. In DNA form, the CDR3 reads TGTGCCAGCAGCCTACAGGGCGAGACTGAAGCTTTCTTT.